Following are 20 T cell receptor beta chains from one sample sequenced in a study of response to subunit inactivated influenza vaccine. TCRdb processed the RT-PCR reads anew with MiXCR; each CDR3 protein has one entry. The data show about 480,000 distinct CDR3 sequences, over 9.5% seen once. The sequencing here drew on PBMCs from blood, taken more than 35 days after vaccination. Receptor source: a man aged 50 to 59 who received an inactivated influenza vaccine.

V gene TRBV28 combines with J gene TRBJ1-1, with D unclear. CDR3 length: 14 amino acids. In germline, CDR1 is MDHEN, CDR2 SYDVKM. V dropped 6 bases and J dropped 0 bases, with 11 bases sitting between them. The CDR3 nucleotides are TGTGCCAGCAGACCTCCACTGCTGAACACTGAAGCTTTCTTT. It encodes CASRPPLLNTEAFF.

The V and J genes are TRBV12-3 or TRBV12-4 and TRBJ1-1; D is perhaps TRBD1 (6 bases). There are 13 residues in the CDR3. V lost 6 bases and J lost 2, with 10 bases in between. The CDR3 nucleotides are TGTGCCAGCAGCAAGGGACACAACACTGAAGCTTTCTTT. This translates into CASSKGHNTEAFF.

This clonotype was observed a handful of times. Here the CDR3 DNA reads TGCAGTGCTGGGACAAAAGCCAAAAACATTCAGTACTTC. The encoded protein is CSAGTKAKNIQYF. The chain employs TRBV20-1 and TRBJ2-4, with a tentative D call TRBD1 (6 bases). Between the trimmed V and J ends, which lost 5 bases and 0 bases, there was a span of 8 bases. Germline V gives CDR1 DFQATT, CDR2 SNEGSKA (reference sequence). CDR3 length: 13 residues.

In this sample, this clonotype turned up a few times. The genes are TRBV4-2 and TRBJ2-2; D gene unclear. Per germline, CDR1 LGHNA and CDR2 YNFKEQ. This CDR3 spans 14 amino acids. V was trimmed by 4 bases and J by 6 bases, leaving 12 bases between them. DNA of the CDR3: TGTGCCAGCAGCCGGAATCGTGGGTCCGGGGAGCTGTTTTTT. This translates into CASSRNRGSGELFF.

This chain links TRBV20-1 with TRBJ1-5, with no clear D. The CDR3 extends over 12 amino acids. V lost 3 bases and J 0 bases, leaving 3 bases between the germline ends. Per the germline V gene, CDR1 is DFQATT and CDR2 is SNEGSKA (reference sequence). The CDR3 spells CSASNSNQPQHF. The CDR3 DNA is TGCAGTGCTAGCAATAGCAATCAGCCCCAGCATTTT.

This clonotype appeared a few times. The CDR3 sequence: CASRRDLAYEQYF. For the CDR3, the DNA is TGTGCCAGTCGACGGGACTTAGCCTACGAGCAGTACTTC. The chain recombines TRBV28 with TRBJ2-7; possibly TRBD2 for D (6 bases). V was trimmed by 9 bases and J by 2 bases, leaving 14 bases between them. Germline assignment: CDR1 MDHEN and CDR2 SYDVKM. This CDR3 is 13 amino acids long.

In its sample, this clonotype was seen many times. This chain connects TRBV6-1 to TRBJ1-3; weak D call: TRBD1 (5 bases). Per the germline V gene, CDR1 is MNHNS and CDR2 is SASEGT. This CDR3 region has 14 residues. With 6 bases removed from V and 0 bases from J, the gap between germline ends came to 9 bases. The CDR3 DNA reads as TGTGCCAGCAGAGGACACGTCTCTGGAAACACCATATATTTT. Its protein product is CASRGHVSGNTIYF.

CDR3 amino acids: CSARDLGQGPPDPSRTDTQYF. The CDR3 DNA reads as TGCAGTGCTAGAGATCTCGGACAGGGCCCCCCGGATCCCTCCCGCACAGATACGCAGTATTTT. The chain has TRBV20-1 and TRBJ2-3; TRBD1 agrees at 8 bases. The germline CDR1 and CDR2 sequences are DFQATT and SNEGSKA (reference sequence). With 0 bases clipped from V and 1 base from J, the junction kept 21 bases outside the gene matches. The CDR3 sequence is 21 residues long.

This clonotype has just a few counts. The chain couples TRBV7-3 to TRBJ2-1, with 11 bases that match TRBD2. CDR3 length equals 20 residues. The germline V gene encodes CDR1 SGHTA and CDR2 FQGTGA. V was clipped by 2 bases and J by 6 bases; unmatched bases: 18. The CDR3 bases are TGTGCCAGCAGCTTATTTGGGCTAGCGGGAGGTCGATTACCCTTCAATGAGCAGTTCTTC. Translating gives CASSLFGLAGGRLPFNEQFF. The full variable domain, rest sourced from reference TRBV7-3 and TRBJ2-1, is GAGVSQTPSNKVTEKGKYVELRCDPISGHTALYWYRQSLGQGPEFLIYFQGTGAADDSGLPNDRFFAVRPEGSVSTLKIQRTERGDSAVYLCASSLFGLAGGRLPFNEQFFGPGTRLTVL.

This clonotype was recorded a few times. The chain is built from TRBV7-2 and TRBJ1-4, with 9 bases matching TRBD1. With 5 bases clipped from V and 8 bases from J, the junction kept 3 bases outside the gene matches. Germline CDR1 SGHTA, CDR2 FQGNSA. This CDR3 contains 13 residues. The CDR3 sequence: CASSRDRGEKLFF. CDR3 sequence (DNA): TGTGCCAGCAGCCGCGACAGGGGGGAAAAACTGTTTTTT. The full variable domain, completed using reference TRBV7-2 and TRBJ1-4, is GAGVSQSPSNKVTEKGKDVELRCDPISGHTALYWYRQSLGQGLEFLIYFQGNSAPDKSGLPSDRFSAERTGGSVSTLTIQRTQQEDSAVYLCASSRDRGEKLFFGSGTQLSVL.

At least ten counts were recorded for this clonotype. CDR3 in amino acids: CASSLAVSSQETQYF. The CDR3 DNA is TGTGCCAGCAGCTTAGCCGTCAGCTCCCAAGAGACCCAGTACTTC. V is TRBV7-9 and J is TRBJ2-5; no reliable D call. CDR1 is SEHNR and CDR2 is FQNEAQ in the germline V gene (reference sequence). Trimming took 0 bases from V and 1 from J, leaving 9 bases between them. The CDR3 spans 15 residues.

V usage is TRBV6-2 or TRBV6-3 and J usage is TRBJ2-7; D may correspond to TRBD1 or TRBD2 (6 bases each). CDR1 is MNHEY, CDR2 SVGEGT, per germline. The CDR3 length is 15 residues. Between the trimmed V and J ends, which lost 2 bases and 2 bases, there was a span of 13 bases. CDR3 residues: CASSYVGGPAYEQYF. DNA of the CDR3: TGTGCCAGCAGTTACGTCGGGGGCCCGGCCTACGAGCAGTACTTC.

The chain is built from TRBV7-2 and TRBJ2-2, with D tentatively TRBD2 (5 bases). CDR1 and CDR2 from the germline V gene are SGHTA and FQGNSA. Trimming removed 5 bases from V and 2 bases from J, with 15 bases in between. The CDR3 is 16 amino acids. CDR3 nucleotide sequence: TGTGCCAGCAGCAGGAGCGGTCACAGAAACACCGGGGAGCTGTTTTTT. This gives the protein CASSRSGHRNTGELFF.

The V gene is TRBV15, the J gene TRBJ1-5; 8 nucleotides agree with TRBD1. After removal of 5 bases from V and 6 bases from J, the junction contained 6 bases not matched to a gene. The CDR3 length is 14 residues. The germline gives CDR1 LNHNV, CDR2 YYDKDF (reference sequence). This CDR3 is CATSLGQGPQPQHF. In DNA, the CDR3 is TGTGCCACCAGCCTAGGACAGGGTCCTCAGCCCCAGCATTTT.

This clonotype has ten or more counts. The V and J genes are TRBV4-2 and TRBJ2-3, with 14 bases that match TRBD2. V lost 2 bases to trimming and J lost 4 bases; unmatched junction nucleotides: 8. The CDR3 extends over 18 amino acids. CDR1 is LGHNA and CDR2 is YNFKEQ in the germline V gene. Here the CDR3 DNA reads TGTGCCAGCAGCCAAACTCCGGGACTAGCGGGGGCCGCAGATACGCAGTATTTT. As protein: CASSQTPGLAGAADTQYF.

The chain couples TRBV7-9 to TRBJ2-2; a weak D match, TRBD2 (5 bases). Germline V gives CDR1 SEHNR, CDR2 FQNEAQ (reference sequence). V lost 5 bases and J 7 bases, leaving 17 bases between the germline ends. The CDR3 is 15 residues long. CDR3 coding DNA: TGTGCCAGCAGCCTCATGCAACTAGTGCGCGGGGAGCTGTTTTTT. Its translation: CASSLMQLVRGELFF.

CDR3 bases: TGTGCCAGCAGTCATAAGGACGGACCGAACACTGAAGCTTTCTTT. This encodes CASSHKDGPNTEAFF. The chain carries TRBV12-3 or TRBV12-4 and TRBJ1-1, with unresolved D. The CDR3 has 15 residues. V lost 5 bases and J lost 1, with 14 bases in between.

Turning to this clonotype: The junction shows a germline mismatch at one end, possibly a read error. This chain uses TRBV5-8 with TRBJ2-3; possibly TRBD1 for D (5 bases). CDR3 length: 11 residues. Germline CDR1 is SGHTS and CDR2 is YDEGEE. CDR3 in DNA: TGTGCCAGCAGCACGACAGAGCGAAGGAATTTT. It translates to CASSTTERRNF.

The V and J genes are TRBV4-1 and TRBJ2-3; 8 bases line up with TRBD2. CDR1 MGHRA and CDR2 YSYEKL come from the germline V gene. The CDR3 contains 14 residues. Trimming at V came to 1 base and at J to 6 bases, leaving 3 bases not matched to a gene. CDR3 sequence: CASSQVGGGDTQYF. The CDR3 coding sequence is TGCGCCAGCAGCCAAGTAGGCGGGGGGGATACGCAGTATTTT.

This clonotype turned up a few times. The chain carries TRBV20-1 and TRBJ2-4; TRBD1 matches at 7 bases. Germline V gives CDR1 DFQATT, CDR2 SNEGSKA (reference sequence). CDR3 length: 16 amino acids. V was clipped by 4 bases and J by 1 base; unmatched bases: 10. CDR3 region: CSANNRGSWAKNIQYF. The CDR3 bases are TGCAGTGCTAATAACAGGGGATCCTGGGCCAAAAACATTCAGTACTTC.